This T cell receptor beta chain derives from a study of OX40 agonist ivuxolimab in advanced cancers. The CDR3 length is 17 residues. Trimming pared 0 bases from V and 2 bases from J, leaving 17 bases between. CDR1 SGDLS and CDR2 YYNGEE come from the germline V gene. This table comes from immunoSEQ multiplex PCR, and its TCRdb copy is limited to in-frame clones, with some not included. The repertoire includes approximately 20,000 clones, around nine tenths of them detected once, and around 25% sits in the top ten. This clonotype originated in an adult with an advanced solid tumor such as melanoma, head and neck, liver or kidney cancer. Sequences were derived from CD4+ or CD8+ T cells sorted from blood, sampled in a trial of the OX40 agonist ivuxolimab. The rearrangement uses TRBV9 and TRBJ2-5; D unclear. The DNA for the CDR3 is TGTGCCAGCAGCGTAGCGACGGAGTTTAACTTACAAGAGACCCAGTACTTC. Translated: CASSVATEFNLQETQYF.